The 17 T cell receptor beta chains reported below all come from one sample, sequenced in a study of T-cell memory formation after mild COVID-19 (dated by TCRdb to the early 2020s). Libraries were prepared through 5' RACE. Reads for this sample came from an Illumina NovaSeq 6000. TCRdb redid the processing of the public reads, applying fastp at Q25 and MiXCR, and retained in-frame beta chains. Rows are combined by CDR3 protein, so each entry shows the most common genes and DNA. The sample profile shows about 470,000 distinct CDR3 sequences; around a sixth of them were found once. The ten largest clones capture over 9% of the sample. Specimen: PBMCs or a T cell subset sorted from them (not recorded which). Receptor source: an adult woman who had mild COVID-19 (a few samples of this study predate the infection). The sample titles of this study are shuffled in the database, so cell type and time point are left out; the donor was told from shared clones.

This clonotype occurred a few times. The CDR3 nucleotides are TGCGCCAGCAGCTTGGGAGATTTGCCGGACGAGCAGTACTTC. This sequence encodes CASSLGDLPDEQYF. V usage is TRBV5-1 and J usage is TRBJ2-7; no firm D call. The V end lost 0 bases, the J end lost 5 bases, and 12 bases lay between the germline ends. The germline V gene encodes CDR1 SGHRS and CDR2 YFSETQ. The CDR3 covers 14 residues.

The genes are TRBV6-5 and TRBJ1-3, with 10 bases lining up with TRBD1. Trimming took 0 bases from V and 4 from J; bases not matched to a gene: 3. Germline lookup yields CDR1 MNHEY and CDR2 SVGAGI. This CDR3 contains 16 residues. The CDR3 nucleotides read TGTGCCAGCAGTTACTCGACAGGGGGCGAAGGAAACACCATATATTTT. It specifies CASSYSTGGEGNTIYF.

This clonotype was detected ten times or more. The rearrangement joins TRBV7-9 to TRBJ2-2; D is uncertain. This CDR3 is built from 14 residues. The germline V and J ends were trimmed by 3 bases and 4 bases, with 9 bases remaining between them. CDR1 SEHNR and CDR2 FQNEAQ come from the germline V gene (reference sequence). CDR3 in amino acids: CASSFMGTTGELFF. The CDR3, as DNA: TGTGCCAGCAGCTTCATGGGAACCACCGGGGAGCTGTTTTTT.

This clonotype came up many times. The chain links TRBV12-3 or TRBV12-4 to TRBJ2-7; the match to TRBD1 covers 11 bases. This CDR3 comprises 15 residues. With 5 bases clipped from V and 4 bases from J, the junction kept 7 bases outside the gene matches. CDR3 sequence: CASSRYGTGGYEQYF. For the CDR3, the DNA is TGTGCCAGCAGTCGCTACGGGACAGGGGGTTACGAGCAGTACTTC.

V is TRBV6-4 and J is TRBJ2-1; possibly TRBD2 for D (6 bases). Trimming left V 3 bases short and J 8 bases short, with 20 bases between. CDR3 length equals 16 residues. The germline gives CDR1 MRHNA, CDR2 SNTAGT. The CDR3 reads CASSEGAGKGSDEQFF. In DNA form, the CDR3 reads TGTGCCAGCAGTGAAGGTGCGGGGAAGGGGTCCGATGAGCAGTTCTTC.

This clonotype was detected only once. The J gene is TRBJ2-1, the V gene TRBV20-1; no firm D call. With 3 bases removed from V and 0 bases from J, the gap between germline ends came to 9 bases. CDR1 DFQATT and CDR2 SNEGSKA come from the germline V gene (reference sequence). The CDR3 extends over 14 amino acids. CDR3 in amino acids: CSARTVSSYNEQFF. CDR3 nucleotide sequence: TGCAGTGCTAGGACGGTGAGCTCCTACAATGAGCAGTTCTTC.

The chain combines TRBV30 with TRBJ1-1; 8 nucleotides match TRBD1. The CDR3 runs to 13 residues. Germline assignment: CDR1 GTSNPN and CDR2 SVGIG (reference sequence). The V and J ends lost 1 base and 6 bases, in that order; junction bases with no gene match: 4. CDR3 sequence reads: CAWSAGTGAEAFF. Here the CDR3 DNA reads TGTGCCTGGAGTGCAGGGACAGGTGCTGAAGCTTTCTTT.

This clonotype was found a few times. The V gene is TRBV6-5, the J gene TRBJ2-7, with 7 bases matching TRBD1. Germline loops: CDR1 MNHEY, CDR2 SVGAGI. The J segment lost 5 bases and the V segment lost 6 bases, leaving 7 bases of the junction unmatched. The CDR3 contains 13 residues. CDR3: CASRLDRANEQYF. Here the CDR3 DNA reads TGTGCCAGCAGACTTGACAGGGCGAACGAGCAGTACTTC.

V gene TRBV18 combines with J gene TRBJ2-1; D gene unclear. V was shortened by 1 base and J by 2 bases, with 12 bases between the two germline ends. The germline gives CDR1 KGHSH, CDR2 LQKENI. The CDR3 extends over 16 amino acids. The DNA for the CDR3 is TGTGCCAGCTCACCACAGTACACAAGAACCTACAATGAGCAGTTCTTC. Protein sequence: CASSPQYTRTYNEQFF.

The V and J genes are TRBV29-1 and TRBJ2-1; 8 bases map to TRBD2. The germline V gene encodes CDR1 SQVTM and CDR2 ANQGSEA. V gave up 2 bases and J gave up 7 bases; unmatched junction bases: 7. CDR3 length: 14 residues. CDR3 protein: CSVERSGSGNEQFF. DNA of the CDR3: TGCAGCGTTGAAAGAAGCGGGAGTGGAAATGAGCAGTTCTTC.

V is TRBV3-1 and J is TRBJ2-2, with no clear D. Between the trimmed V and J ends, which lost 2 bases and 6 bases, there was a span of 4 bases. This CDR3 is built from 12 residues. Per the germline V gene, CDR1 is LGHDT and CDR2 is YNNKEL (reference sequence). The CDR3 is CASSQLSGELFF. The CDR3, as DNA: TGTGCCAGCAGCCAATTATCCGGGGAGCTGTTTTTT.

The rearrangement uses TRBV7-9 and TRBJ1-2; TRBD1 aligns across 9 bases. Unmatched junction bases numbered 12, after V lost 5 bases and J lost 8 bases. The CDR3 loop spans 15 amino acids. Germline assignment: CDR1 SEHNR and CDR2 FQNEAQ (reference sequence). CDR3 nucleotide sequence: TGTGCCAGCAGCGCTGACCGGGACAGGGCTCGGGGCTACACCTTC. The encoded protein is CASSADRDRARGYTF. Supplemented by reference TRBV7-9 and TRBJ1-2, the full variable domain reads DTGVSQNPRHKITKRGQNVTFRCDPISEHNRLYWYRQTLGQGPEFLTYFQNEAQLEKSRLLSDRFSAERPKGSFSTLEIQRTEQGDSAMYLCASSADRDRARGYTFGSGTRLTVV.

In this sample, this clonotype turned up a few times. The J gene is TRBJ1-4, the V gene TRBV2; a weak D match, TRBD1 (6 bases). The V and J ends lost 8 bases and 5 bases respectively, with 12 bases between them. Germline lookup yields CDR1 SNHLY and CDR2 FYNNEI. The CDR3 length is 13 residues. The CDR3 DNA follows: TGTGCCAGCCGGGGGGGCGTAAATGAAAAACTGTTTTTT. This translates into CASRGGVNEKLFF. Drawing the rest from reference TRBV2 and TRBJ1-4, the complete variable domain is EPEVTQTPSHQVTQMGQEVILRCVPISNHLYFYWYRQILGQKVEFLVSFYNNEISEKSEIFDDQFSVERPDGSNFTLKIRSTKLEDSAMYFCASRGGVNEKLFFGSGTQLSVL.

This clonotype occurred many times. J is TRBJ1-1 and V is TRBV3-1; D perhaps matches TRBD1 (6 bases). The CDR3 has 11 residues. Germline CDR1 and CDR2: LGHDT and YNNKEL (reference sequence). The V end lost 10 bases, the J end lost 4 bases, and 10 bases lay between the germline ends. CDR3 in amino acids: CATRGGTEAFF. The CDR3, as DNA: TGTGCCACACGAGGGGGCACTGAAGCTTTCTTT. Drawing the rest from reference TRBV3-1 and TRBJ1-1, the complete variable domain is DTAVSQTPKYLVTQMGNDKSIKCEQNLGHDTMYWYKQDSKKFLKIMFSYNNKELIINETVPNRFSPKSPDKAHLNLHINSLELGDSAVYFCATRGGTEAFFGQGTRLTVV.

In its sample, this clonotype was seen a few times. The chain joins TRBV18 to TRBJ2-2; maybe TRBD2 (6 bases). Trimming cost V 1 base and J 3 bases, with 9 bases left between them. The germline CDR1 and CDR2 sequences are KGHSH and LQKENI. CDR3 length: 15 residues. Here the CDR3 DNA reads TGTGCCAGCTCACCACTAGCGGAGTACACCGGGGAGCTGTTTTTT. Its protein is CASSPLAEYTGELFF. Together with reference TRBV18 and TRBJ2-2, the CDR3 gives the full variable domain: NAGVMQNPRHLVRRRGQEARLRCSPMKGHSHVYWYRQLPEEGLKFMVYLQKENIIDESGMPKERFSAEFPKEGPSILRIQQVVRGDSAAYFCASSPLAEYTGELFFGEGSRLTVL.

This sequence joins TRBV12-3 or TRBV12-4 and TRBJ1-4; D is ambiguous. This CDR3 has 14 amino acids. V dropped 3 bases and J dropped 4 bases, with 9 bases sitting between them. The CDR3: CASSFVQLNEKLFF. The CDR3 nucleotides are TGTGCCAGCAGTTTCGTACAGCTTAATGAAAAACTGTTTTTT.

A few counts support this clonotype. The gene calls are TRBV20-1 and TRBJ1-2; no firm D call. Trimming pared 0 bases from V and 4 bases from J, leaving 6 bases between. This CDR3 contains 12 residues. CDR1 and CDR2 from the germline V gene are DFQATT and SNEGSKA (reference sequence). CDR3 sequence reads: CSARDSSYGYTF. CDR3 bases: TGCAGTGCTAGAGATTCAAGCTATGGCTACACCTTC.